The 2 T cell receptor beta chains reported below all come from one sample, sequenced in a study of metastatic and nonmetastatic thyroid tumors. From the PCR reads, TCRdb re-called clones with MiXCR. The sample has fewer than 35,000 clones; roughly 18% are singletons. No treatment of any kind had been given to any patient before thyroid surgery. The sample was blood. The receptors were gathered from a female donor with papillary thyroid cancer or a benign thyroid nodule (not recorded which). Some clones in this sample may be carry-over from other donors' samples.

This clone was counted a single time. The rearrangement uses TRBV20-1 and TRBJ2-7, with TRBD1 identical over 10 bases. Germline V gives CDR1 DFQATT, CDR2 SNEGSKA (reference sequence). V dropped 0 bases and J dropped 3; count of bases not matched to a gene: 11. The CDR3 covers 17 residues. The CDR3 DNA reads TGCAGTGCTAGAGATGTGGGGACAGGGGACTATCTCTACGAGCAGTACTTC. It is translated as CSARDVGTGDYLYEQYF.

This clone was seen many times. The V call is TRBV20-1, the J call TRBJ2-3, with D tentatively TRBD1 (5 bases). The V and J ends lost 0 bases and 3 bases respectively, with 16 bases between them. Germline CDR1 is DFQATT and CDR2 is SNEGSKA (reference sequence). This CDR3 contains 16 residues. DNA of the CDR3: TGCAGTGCTAGAGATTCGCAGGGTTACGAGACAGATACGCAGTATTTT. Protein sequence: CSARDSQGYETDTQYF.